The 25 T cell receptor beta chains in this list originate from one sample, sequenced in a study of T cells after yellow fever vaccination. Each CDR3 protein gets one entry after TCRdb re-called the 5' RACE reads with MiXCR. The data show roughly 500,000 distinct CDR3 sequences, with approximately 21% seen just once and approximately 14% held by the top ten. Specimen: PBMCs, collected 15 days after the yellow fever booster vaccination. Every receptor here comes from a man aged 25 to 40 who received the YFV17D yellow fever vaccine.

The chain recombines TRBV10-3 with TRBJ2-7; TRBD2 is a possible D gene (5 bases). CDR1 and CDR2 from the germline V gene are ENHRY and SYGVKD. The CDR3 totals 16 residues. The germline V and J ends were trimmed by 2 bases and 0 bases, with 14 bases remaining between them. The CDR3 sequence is CAISEAGIPSSYEQYF. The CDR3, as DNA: TGTGCCATCAGTGAGGCCGGGATACCAAGCTCCTACGAGCAGTACTTC.

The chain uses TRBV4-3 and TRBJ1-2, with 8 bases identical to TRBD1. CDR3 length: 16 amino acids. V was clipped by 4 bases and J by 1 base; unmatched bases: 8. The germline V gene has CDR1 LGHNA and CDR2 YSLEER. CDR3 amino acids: CASSPARTGFNYGYTF. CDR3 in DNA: TGCGCCAGCAGCCCCGCCCGGACAGGGTTTAACTATGGCTACACCTTC.

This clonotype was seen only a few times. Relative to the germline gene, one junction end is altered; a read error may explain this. CDR3 sequence (DNA): TGTGCCAGCAGCCGGGCCGGGACAGCTTCCTCCTTC. It encodes CASSRAGTASSF. The V gene is TRBV3-1, the J gene TRBJ1-2; 7 bases line up with TRBD1. The length of the CDR3 is 12 residues. Germline loops: CDR1 LGHDT, CDR2 YNNKEL (reference sequence).

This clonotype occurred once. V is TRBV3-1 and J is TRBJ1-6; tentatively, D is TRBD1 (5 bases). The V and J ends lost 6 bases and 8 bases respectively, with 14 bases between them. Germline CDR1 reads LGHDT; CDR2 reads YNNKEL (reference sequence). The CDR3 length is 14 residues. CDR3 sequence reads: CASRPGGRYSPLHF. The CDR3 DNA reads TGTGCCAGCAGACCTGGGGGACGCTATTCACCCCTCCACTTT.

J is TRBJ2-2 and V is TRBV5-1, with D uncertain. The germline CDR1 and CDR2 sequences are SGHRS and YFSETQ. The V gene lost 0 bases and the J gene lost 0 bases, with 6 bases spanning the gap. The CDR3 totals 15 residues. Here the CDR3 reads CASSLVTPNTGELFF. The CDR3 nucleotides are TGCGCCAGCAGCTTGGTCACGCCGAACACCGGGGAGCTGTTTTTT.

CDR3 sequence (DNA): TGTGCCACCAGCAGAACAGGGGGCTGGGAGACCCAGTACTTC. Translating it yields CATSRTGGWETQYF. This rearrangement joins TRBV15 to TRBJ2-5; 9 bases align to TRBD1. The germline CDR1 and CDR2 sequences are LNHNV and YYDKDF (reference sequence). The CDR3 consists of 14 residues. V lost 2 bases to trimming and J lost 5 bases; unmatched junction nucleotides: 3.

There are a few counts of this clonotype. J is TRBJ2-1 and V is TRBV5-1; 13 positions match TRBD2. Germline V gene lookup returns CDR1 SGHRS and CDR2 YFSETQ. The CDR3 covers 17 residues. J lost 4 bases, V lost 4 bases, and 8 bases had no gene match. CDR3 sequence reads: CASSGGLAGSSYNEQFF. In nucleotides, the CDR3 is TGCGCCAGCAGCGGGGGACTAGCGGGATCATCTTACAATGAGCAGTTCTTC.

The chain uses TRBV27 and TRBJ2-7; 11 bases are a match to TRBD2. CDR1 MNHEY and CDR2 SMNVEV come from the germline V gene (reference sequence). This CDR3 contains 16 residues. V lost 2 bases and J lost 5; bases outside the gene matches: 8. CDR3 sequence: CASSLSLGLAVNEQYF. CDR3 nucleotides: TGTGCCAGCAGTTTAAGTTTGGGACTAGCGGTGAACGAGCAGTACTTC.

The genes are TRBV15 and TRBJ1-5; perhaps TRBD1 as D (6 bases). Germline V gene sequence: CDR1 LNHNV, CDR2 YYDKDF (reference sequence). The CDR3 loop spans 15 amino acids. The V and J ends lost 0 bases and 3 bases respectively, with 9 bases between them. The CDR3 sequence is CATSRDPGDNQPQHF. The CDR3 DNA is TGTGCCACCAGCAGAGATCCAGGGGACAATCAGCCCCAGCATTTT.

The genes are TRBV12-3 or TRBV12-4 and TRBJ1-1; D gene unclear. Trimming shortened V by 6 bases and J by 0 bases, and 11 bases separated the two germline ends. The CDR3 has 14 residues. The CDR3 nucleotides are TGTGCCAGCAGACTGGACGGACTGAACACTGAAGCTTTCTTT. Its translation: CASRLDGLNTEAFF.

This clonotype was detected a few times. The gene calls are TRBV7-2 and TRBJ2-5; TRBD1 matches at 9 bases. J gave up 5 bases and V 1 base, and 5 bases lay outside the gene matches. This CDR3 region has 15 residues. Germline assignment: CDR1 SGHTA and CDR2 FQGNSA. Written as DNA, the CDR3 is TGTGCCAGCAGCTTAGGCGGACAGGGGTTGGAGACCCAGTACTTC. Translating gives CASSLGGQGLETQYF.

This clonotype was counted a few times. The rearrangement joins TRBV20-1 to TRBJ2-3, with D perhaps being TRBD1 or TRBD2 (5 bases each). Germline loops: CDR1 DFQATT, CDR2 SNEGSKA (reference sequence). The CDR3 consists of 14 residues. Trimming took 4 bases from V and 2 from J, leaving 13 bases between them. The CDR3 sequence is CSATRGEFTDTQYF. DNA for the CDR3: TGCAGTGCTACCCGAGGGGAGTTCACAGATACGCAGTATTTT.

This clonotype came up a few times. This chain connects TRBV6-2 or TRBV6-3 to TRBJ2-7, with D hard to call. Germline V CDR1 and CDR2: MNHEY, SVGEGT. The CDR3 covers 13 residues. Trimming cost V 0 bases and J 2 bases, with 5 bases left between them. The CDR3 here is CASSYSYTYEQYF. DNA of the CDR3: TGTGCCAGCAGTTACTCGTACACCTACGAGCAGTACTTC.

The CDR3 DNA follows: TGCGCCAGCAGCCAAGCCGACACCTTCTACAATGAGCAGTTCTTC. It specifies CASSQADTFYNEQFF. The rearrangement uses TRBV4-3 and TRBJ2-1; D remains ambiguous. CDR3 length equals 15 residues. Germline V gene sequence: CDR1 LGHNA, CDR2 YSLEER. The germline V and J ends were trimmed by 1 base and 3 bases, with 10 bases remaining between them.

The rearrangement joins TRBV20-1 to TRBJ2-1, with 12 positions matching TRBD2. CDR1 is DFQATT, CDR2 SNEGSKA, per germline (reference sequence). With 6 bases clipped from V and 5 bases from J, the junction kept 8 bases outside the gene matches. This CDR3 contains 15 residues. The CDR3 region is CSARGASGRDNEQFF. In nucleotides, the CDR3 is TGCAGTGCCCGGGGGGCTAGCGGGAGGGACAATGAGCAGTTCTTC.

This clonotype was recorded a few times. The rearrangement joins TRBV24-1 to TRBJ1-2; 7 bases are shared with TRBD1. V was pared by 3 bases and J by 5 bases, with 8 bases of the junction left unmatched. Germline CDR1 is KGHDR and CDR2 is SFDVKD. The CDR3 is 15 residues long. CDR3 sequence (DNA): TGTGCCACCAGTGATCGACAGGGCCCCCTTTATGGCTACACCTTC. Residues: CATSDRQGPLYGYTF.

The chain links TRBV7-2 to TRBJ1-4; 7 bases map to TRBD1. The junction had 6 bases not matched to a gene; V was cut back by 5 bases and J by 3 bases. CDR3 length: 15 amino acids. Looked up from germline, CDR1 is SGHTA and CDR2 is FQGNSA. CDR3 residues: CASSEGGQPNEKLFF. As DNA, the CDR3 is TGTGCCAGCAGCGAGGGGGGACAGCCTAATGAAAAACTGTTTTTT.

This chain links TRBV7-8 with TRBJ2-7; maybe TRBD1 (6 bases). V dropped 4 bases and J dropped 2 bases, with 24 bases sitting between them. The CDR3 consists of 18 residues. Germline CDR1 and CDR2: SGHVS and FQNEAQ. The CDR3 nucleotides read TGTGCCAGCAGCTCCTTGTCGGGACACCAAGCCGCAACCTACGAGCAGTACTTC. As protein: CASSSLSGHQAATYEQYF.

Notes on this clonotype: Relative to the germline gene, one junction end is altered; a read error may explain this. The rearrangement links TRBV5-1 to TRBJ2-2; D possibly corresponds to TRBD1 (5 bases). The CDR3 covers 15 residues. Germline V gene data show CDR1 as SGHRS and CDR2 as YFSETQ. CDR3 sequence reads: CASSLSQGNIGELFF. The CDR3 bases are TGCGCCAGCAGCTTGAGCCAGGGTAACATCGGGGAGCTGTTTTTT.

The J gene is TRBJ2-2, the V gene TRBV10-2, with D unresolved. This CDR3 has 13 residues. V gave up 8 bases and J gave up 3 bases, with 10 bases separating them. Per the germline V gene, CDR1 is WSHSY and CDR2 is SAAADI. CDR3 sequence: CASAWSDTGELFF. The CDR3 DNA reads TGCGCCAGCGCCTGGTCAGACACCGGGGAGCTGTTTTTT.

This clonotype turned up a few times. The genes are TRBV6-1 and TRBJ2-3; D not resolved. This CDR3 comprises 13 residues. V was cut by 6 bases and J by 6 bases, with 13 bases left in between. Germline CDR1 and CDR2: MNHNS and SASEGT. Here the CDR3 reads CASRQPGVDTQYF. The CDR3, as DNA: TGTGCCAGCAGGCAGCCTGGAGTGGATACGCAGTATTTT.

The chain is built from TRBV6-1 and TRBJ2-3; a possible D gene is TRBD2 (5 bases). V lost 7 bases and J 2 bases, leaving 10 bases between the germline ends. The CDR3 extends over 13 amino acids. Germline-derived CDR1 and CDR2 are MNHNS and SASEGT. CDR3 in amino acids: CASKRRATDTQYF. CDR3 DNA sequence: TGTGCCAGCAAACGGCGGGCCACAGATACGCAGTATTTT.

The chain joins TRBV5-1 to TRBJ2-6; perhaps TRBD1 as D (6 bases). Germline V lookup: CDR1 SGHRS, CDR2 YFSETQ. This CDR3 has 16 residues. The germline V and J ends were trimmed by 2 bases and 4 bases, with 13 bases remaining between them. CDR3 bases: TGCGCCAGCAGCTTCAAAACAGGGTCCGGGGCCAACGTCCTGACTTTC. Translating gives CASSFKTGSGANVLTF.

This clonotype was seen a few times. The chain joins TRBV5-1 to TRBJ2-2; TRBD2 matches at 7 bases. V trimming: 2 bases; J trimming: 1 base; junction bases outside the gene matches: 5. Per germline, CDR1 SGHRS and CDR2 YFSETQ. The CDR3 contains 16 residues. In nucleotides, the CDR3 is TGCGCCAGCAGCTTCGTGGCTAGCGGGAACACCGGGGAGCTGTTTTTT. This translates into CASSFVASGNTGELFF.

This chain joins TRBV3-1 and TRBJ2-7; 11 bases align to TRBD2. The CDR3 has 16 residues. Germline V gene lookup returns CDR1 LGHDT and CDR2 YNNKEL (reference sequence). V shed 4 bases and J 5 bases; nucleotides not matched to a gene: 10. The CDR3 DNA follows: TGTGCCAGCAGCCCGATAGCGGGAGGGCCCAGCAACGAGCAGTACTTC. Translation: CASSPIAGGPSNEQYF.